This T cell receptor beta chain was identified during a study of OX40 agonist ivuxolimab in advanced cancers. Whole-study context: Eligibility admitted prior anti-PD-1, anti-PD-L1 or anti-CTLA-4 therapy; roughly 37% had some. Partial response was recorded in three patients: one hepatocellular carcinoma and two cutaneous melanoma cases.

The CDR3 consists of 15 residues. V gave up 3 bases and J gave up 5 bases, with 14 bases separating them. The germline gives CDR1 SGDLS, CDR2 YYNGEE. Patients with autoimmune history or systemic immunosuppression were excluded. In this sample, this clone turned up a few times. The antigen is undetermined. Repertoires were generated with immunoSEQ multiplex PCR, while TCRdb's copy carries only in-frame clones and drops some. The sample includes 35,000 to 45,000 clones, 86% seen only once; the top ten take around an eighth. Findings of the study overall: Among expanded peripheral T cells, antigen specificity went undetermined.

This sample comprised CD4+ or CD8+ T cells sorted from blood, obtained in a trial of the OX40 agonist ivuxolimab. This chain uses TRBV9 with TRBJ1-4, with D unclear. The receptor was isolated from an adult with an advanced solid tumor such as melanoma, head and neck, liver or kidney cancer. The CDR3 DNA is TGTGCCAGCAGCGGGGGAGGAGGGAGGAATGAAAAACTGTTTTTT. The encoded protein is CASSGGGGRNEKLFF.